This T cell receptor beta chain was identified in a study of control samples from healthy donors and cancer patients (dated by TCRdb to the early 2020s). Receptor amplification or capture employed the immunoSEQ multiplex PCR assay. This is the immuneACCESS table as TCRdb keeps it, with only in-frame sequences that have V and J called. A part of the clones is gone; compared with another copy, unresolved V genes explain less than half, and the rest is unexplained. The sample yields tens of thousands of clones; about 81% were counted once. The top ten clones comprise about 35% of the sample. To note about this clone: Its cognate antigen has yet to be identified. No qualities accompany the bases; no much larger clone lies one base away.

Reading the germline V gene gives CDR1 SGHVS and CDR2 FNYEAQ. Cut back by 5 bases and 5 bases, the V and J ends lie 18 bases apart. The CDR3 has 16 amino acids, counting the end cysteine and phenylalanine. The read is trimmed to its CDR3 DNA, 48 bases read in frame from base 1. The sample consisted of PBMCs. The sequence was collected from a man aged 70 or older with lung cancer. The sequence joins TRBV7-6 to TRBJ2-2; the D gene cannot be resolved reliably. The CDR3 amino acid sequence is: CASSPSSSKGTGELFF. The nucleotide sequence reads TGTGCCAGCAGCCCATCATCGAGCAAGGGTACCGGGGAGCTGTTTTTT.